Each of the 18 T cell receptor beta chains below was sequenced from the same sample in a study of cytomegalovirus exposure and HLA in healthy donors. Primers: 60 Vbeta forward and 13 Jbeta reverse. This table comes from immunoSEQ multiplex PCR, and its TCRdb copy is limited to in-frame clones, with some not included. The sample records hundreds of thousands of clones, roughly 80% being singletons. The sequencing input was PBMCs. The receptor source for this set is a girl under 10 years old in good health and CMV-seronegative.

The rearrangement joins TRBV5-1 to TRBJ1-1; no clear D gene. The CDR3 contains 15 residues. Germline assignment: CDR1 SGHRS and CDR2 YFSETQ. V was trimmed by 4 bases and J by 4 bases, leaving 17 bases between them. This chain's CDR3 is CASSPLSMGGTEAFF. Here the CDR3 DNA reads TGCGCCAGCAGCCCACTATCGATGGGAGGCACTGAAGCTTTCTTT.

The chain combines TRBV9 with TRBJ2-3, with 7 bases fitting TRBD1. V dropped 3 bases and J dropped 0; count of bases not matched to a gene: 4. The CDR3 totals 15 residues. Germline CDR1 reads SGDLS; CDR2 reads YYNGEE. This CDR3 reads CASSDRDRSTDTQYF. CDR3 in DNA: TGTGCCAGCAGCGACCGGGACAGAAGCACAGATACGCAGTATTTT.

J is TRBJ1-1 and V is TRBV19; no clear D. The CDR3 is made up of 12 amino acids. V dropped 5 bases and J dropped 1 base, with 5 bases sitting between them. Germline CDR1 LNHDA, CDR2 SQIVND (reference sequence). The CDR3 sequence is CASSPRNTEAFF. In DNA form, the CDR3 reads TGTGCCAGTAGTCCCAGGAACACTGAAGCTTTCTTT. Looking up the rest from reference TRBV19 and TRBJ1-1 gives the full variable domain: DGGITQSPKYLFRKEGQNVTLSCEQNLNHDAMYWYRQDPGQGLRLIYYSQIVNDFQKGDIAEGYSVSREKKESFPLTVTSAQKNPTAFYLCASSPRNTEAFFGQGTRLTVV.

This clone showed up just a few times. V gene TRBV6-1 combines with J gene TRBJ1-4, with TRBD1 matching over 11 bases. The CDR3 length is 17 residues. CDR1 and CDR2 (germline): MNHNS, SASEGT. The V segment lost 1 base and the J segment 5 bases; nucleotides outside the gene matches: 6. CDR3 sequence: CASSEGTGGRKNEKLFF. The CDR3 coding sequence is TGTGCCAGCAGTGAAGGGACAGGGGGCAGAAAAAATGAAAAACTGTTTTTT.

In regard to this clone: Since the CDR3 does not end with the conserved phenylalanine or tryptophan, this likely comes from a read error. The chain combines TRBV7-3 with TRBJ2-7; a weak D match, TRBD2 (6 bases). The V end was cut by 3 bases, the J end by 5 bases, with 11 bases between. The CDR3 is made up of 13 amino acids. Germline V gene data show CDR1 as SGHTA and CDR2 as FQGTGA. This CDR3 reads CASSLRDGDEQYL. CDR3 bases: TGTGCCAGCAGCTTGCGGGACGGCGACGAGCAGTACCTC.

The genes are TRBV9 and TRBJ1-5, with 10 bases aligning to TRBD1. The CDR3 has 15 residues. The V and J ends lost 0 bases and 5 bases, in that order; junction bases with no gene match: 2. Germline CDR1 reads SGDLS; CDR2 reads YYNGEE. CDR3 coding DNA: TGTGCCAGCAGCGTAGATGGGACAGGGGATCAGCCCCAGCATTTT. It specifies CASSVDGTGDQPQHF.

The genes are TRBV29-1 and TRBJ2-3; 8 bases agree with TRBD1. The junction had 14 bases not matched to a gene; V was cut back by 5 bases and J by 1 base. Germline values: CDR1 SQVTM, CDR2 ANQGSEA. The CDR3 length is 17 residues. The CDR3 spells CSVFKRTEQGGTDTQYF. The CDR3 nucleotides are TGCAGCGTTTTTAAGCGGACTGAACAGGGGGGCACAGATACGCAGTATTTT.

CDR3 sequence: CASSEGLAGRNTGELFF. The CDR3 coding sequence is TGTGCCAGCAGTGAGGGACTAGCGGGAAGGAACACCGGGGAGCTGTTTTTT. The V call is TRBV2, the J call TRBJ2-2; TRBD2 aligns across 13 bases. CDR3 length: 17 residues. Germline assignment: CDR1 SNHLY and CDR2 FYNNEI. Germline trimming cut 3 bases from V and 1 base from J; bases unmatched to any gene: 2. Together with reference TRBV2 and TRBJ2-2, the CDR3 gives the full variable domain: EPEVTQTPSHQVTQMGQEVILRCVPISNHLYFYWYRQILGQKVEFLVSFYNNEISEKSEIFDDQFSVERPDGSNFTLKIRSTKLEDSAMYFCASSEGLAGRNTGELFFGEGSRLTVL.

A remark on this clone: Other DNA sequences in the sample encode the same CDR3. The rearrangement uses TRBV6-5 and TRBJ2-2, with 7 bases matching TRBD1. Germline V gives CDR1 MNHEY, CDR2 SVGAGI. This CDR3 is built from 13 residues. The V gene end was trimmed by 4 bases and the J gene end by 5 bases; junction bases not matched to a gene: 1. CDR3 nucleotide sequence: TGTGCCAGCAGTTTGACAGGGACCGGGGAGCTGTTTTTT. This gives the protein CASSLTGTGELFF.

The V call is TRBV6-1, the J call TRBJ1-5, with D perhaps TRBD1 (5 bases). Germline lookup yields CDR1 MNHNS and CDR2 SASEGT. Trimming shortened V by 6 bases and J by 9 bases, and 15 bases separated the two germline ends. The CDR3 covers 13 residues. CDR3 nucleotide sequence: TGTGCCAGCAGCTGGCGACCGGGGGGGCCCCAGCATTTT. As protein: CASSWRPGGPQHF.

This clone has a handful of counts. The rearrangement joins TRBV27 to TRBJ1-5; D uncertain. This CDR3 has 15 amino acids. From germline, CDR1 is MNHEY and CDR2 SMNVEV (reference sequence). The V end lost 2 bases, the J end lost 0 bases, and 8 bases lay between the germline ends. The CDR3 bases are TGTGCCAGCAGTTTAGCCGGGTATAGCAATCAGCCCCAGCATTTT. Amino acid sequence: CASSLAGYSNQPQHF.

This clone was seen more than once but under ten times. The chain combines TRBV6-4 with TRBJ2-5; tentatively, D is TRBD1 (5 bases). The germline V gene has CDR1 MRHNA and CDR2 SNTAGT. The CDR3 is made up of 16 amino acids. V was shortened by 3 bases and J by 5 bases, with 19 bases between the two germline ends. CDR3 sequence: CASSDQGTANEETQYF. The CDR3 DNA reads TGTGCCAGCAGTGATCAGGGAACAGCTAATGAGGAGACCCAGTACTTC.

This clone was counted only a few times. This chain joins TRBV5-1 and TRBJ1-1, with a weak D call TRBD1 (6 bases). This CDR3 is 15 amino acids long. CDR1 is SGHRS and CDR2 is YFSETQ in the germline V gene. Trimming took 0 bases from V and 0 from J, leaving 9 bases between them. The DNA of the CDR3 is TGCGCCAGCAGCTTGGCGCACAGGGTGAACACTGAAGCTTTCTTT. As protein: CASSLAHRVNTEAFF.

This clone was detected only once. The rearrangement links TRBV25-1 to TRBJ1-3, with a weak D call TRBD1 (5 bases). Trimming left V 1 base short and J 5 bases short, with 15 bases between. Germline V CDR1 and CDR2: MGHDK, SYGVNS. This CDR3 is 16 amino acids long. The CDR3 sequence: CASSESGQGLRNTIYF. The CDR3 nucleotides are TGTGCCAGCAGTGAATCCGGCCAGGGTCTGCGAAACACCATATATTTT. The variable domain in full, completed from reference TRBV25-1 and TRBJ1-3, reads EADIYQTPRYLVIGTGKKITLECSQTMGHDKMYWYQQDPGMELHLIHYSYGVNSTEKGDLSSESTVSRIRTEHFPLTLESARPSHTSQYLCASSESGQGLRNTIYFGEGSWLTVV.

The chain links TRBV2 to TRBJ1-1; D is ambiguous. Between the trimmed V and J ends, which lost 6 bases and 3 bases, there was a span of 29 bases. The CDR3 is 19 amino acids. CDR1 is SNHLY and CDR2 is FYNNEI in the germline V gene. The CDR3 nucleotides read TGTGCCAGCAGGAGGGTGATTGGGAGACCCCCTTCGGAGGACACTGAAGCTTTCTTT. Its translation is CASRRVIGRPPSEDTEAFF.

The chain's CDR3 is CAIGTGFNQPQHF. CDR3 in DNA: TGTGCCATCGGGACAGGGTTCAATCAGCCCCAGCATTTT. The gene calls are TRBV6-1 and TRBJ1-5; the match to TRBD1 covers 9 bases. This CDR3 contains 13 residues. V lost 10 bases, J lost 3 bases, and 4 bases stayed unmatched. Germline lookup yields CDR1 MNHNS and CDR2 SASEGT.

This chain links TRBV29-1 with TRBJ2-5; 12 bases line up with TRBD1. The CDR3 runs to 15 residues. Germline trimming cut 2 bases from V and 5 bases from J; bases unmatched to any gene: 6. The V gene's germline CDR1 is SQVTM and CDR2 ANQGSEA. The CDR3 reads CSVEYRDRGPETQYF. CDR3 bases: TGCAGCGTTGAATACCGGGACAGGGGGCCGGAGACCCAGTACTTC.

This CDR3 is CASSPGLAPGGQYF. For the CDR3, the DNA is TGTGCCAGCAGCCCCGGACTAGCGCCCGGGGGCCAGTACTTC. The V call is TRBV5-4, the J call TRBJ2-5; 9 nucleotides line up with TRBD2. Germline CDR1 is SGHNT and CDR2 is YYREEE (reference sequence). The length of the CDR3 is 14 residues. The J segment lost 10 bases and the V segment lost 4 bases, leaving 11 bases of the junction unmatched.